These 21 T cell receptor beta chains were all obtained from the same sample, sequenced in a study of post-analysis software for immune sequencing data. Notes on the study in general: In patients, TRBV5-6, TRBV5-1 and TRBV20-1 belonged to five or six TRBV segments found more frequently than in controls.

No antigens are known for them. Incorporated into the TCR beta cDNA libraries were unique molecular identifiers, which served to reduce PCR and sequencing biases. From the PCR reads, TCRdb called clonotypes with MiXCR, one entry per CDR3 protein. The repertoire holds 750,000 to 950,000 distinct CDR3 sequences, roughly 50% seen once, with approximately 4.3% in the top ten. The sample comprised blood. These receptors were collected from a girl aged 5-17 years with multiple sclerosis.

V and J are TRBV6-5 and TRBJ2-3; TRBD2 agrees at 12 bases. Losses at the gene ends were 6 bases for V and 7 bases for J; bases not matched to a gene: 5. Germline V gene data show CDR1 as MNHEY and CDR2 as SVGAGI. This CDR3 comprises 14 residues. CDR3: CASRTSGSLNTQYF. The CDR3, as DNA: TGTGCCAGCAGGACTAGCGGGAGCTTGAATACGCAGTATTTT.

V and J are TRBV12-3 or TRBV12-4 and TRBJ2-1, with 9 bases fitting TRBD2. The CDR3 covers 15 residues. J gave up 6 bases and V 1 base, and 4 bases lay outside the gene matches. The CDR3 region has the DNA TGTGCCAGCAGTTTAGTTAGCGGGAGAAGCAATGAGCAGTTCTTC. It is translated as CASSLVSGRSNEQFF.

This clonotype was observed once. The chain links TRBV19 to TRBJ2-4; weak D call: TRBD2 (5 bases). Matching the DNA end better, TRBJ2-7 makes the J call doubtful. Germline loops: CDR1 LNHDA, CDR2 SQIVND (reference sequence). This CDR3 comprises 14 residues. In nucleotides, the CDR3 is TGTGCCAGTAGTATAGTAGGAGCGGCCTACGAGCAGTACTTC. Protein product: CASSIVGAAYEQYF.

The V gene is TRBV29-1, the J gene TRBJ2-3; the match to TRBD2 covers 7 bases. The length of the CDR3 is 17 residues. The trim removed 5 bases at V and 2 bases at J, leaving 16 bases unmatched. Germline lookup yields CDR1 SQVTM and CDR2 ANQGSEA. CDR3 amino acids: CSVPDFERGYYTDTQYF. CDR3 sequence (DNA): TGCAGCGTTCCGGACTTCGAGCGGGGATACTACACAGATACGCAGTATTTT.

V and J are TRBV7-8 and TRBJ2-5, with D perhaps TRBD1 (6 bases). V lost 4 bases, J lost 1 base, and 10 bases lay in between. There are 14 residues in the CDR3. The germline gives CDR1 SGHVS, CDR2 FQNEAQ. The CDR3 coding sequence is TGTGCCAGCAGCTGGGGGCCGATCCAAGAGACCCAGTACTTC. As protein: CASSWGPIQETQYF.

The chain combines TRBV7-2 with TRBJ1-4; TRBD1 matches at 10 bases. Losses at the gene ends were 5 bases for V and 7 bases for J; bases not matched to a gene: 7. Germline V gene sequence: CDR1 SGHTA, CDR2 FQGNSA. This CDR3 region has 15 residues. The CDR3 is CASSPRTGGSEKLFF. The CDR3 coding sequence is TGTGCCAGCAGCCCCCGGACAGGGGGGAGTGAAAAACTGTTTTTT.

The V call is TRBV5-1, the J call TRBJ2-6, with TRBD2 identical over 10 bases. The CDR3 extends over 16 amino acids. The V gene's germline CDR1 is SGHRS and CDR2 YFSETQ. The V gene end was trimmed by 0 bases and the J gene end by 4 bases; junction bases not matched to a gene: 1. CDR3: CASSLALAGGANVLTF. The DNA for the CDR3 is TGCGCCAGCAGCTTGGCACTAGCGGGAGGGGCCAACGTCCTGACTTTC.

The gene calls are TRBV12-3 or TRBV12-4 and TRBJ2-3, with D perhaps TRBD1 (6 bases). This CDR3 has 15 amino acids. The V and J ends lost 1 base and 6 bases respectively, with 14 bases between them. Here the CDR3 DNA reads TGTGCCAGCAGTTTAGGACAGGAGAAGGGGGATACGCAGTATTTT. Translated: CASSLGQEKGDTQYF.

The gene calls are TRBV20-1 and TRBJ2-4; 10 bases fit TRBD1. The germline CDR1 and CDR2 sequences are DFQATT and SNEGSKA (reference sequence). The CDR3 covers 16 residues. V was pared by 5 bases and J by 0 bases, with 7 bases of the junction left unmatched. CDR3 nucleotide sequence: TGCAGTGCTGTGGACAGGGGGAGAATAGCCAAAAACATTCAGTACTTC. It translates to CSAVDRGRIAKNIQYF.

The chain carries TRBV4-1 and TRBJ2-7, with 7 nucleotides matching TRBD2. Germline V lookup: CDR1 MGHRA, CDR2 YSYEKL. CDR3 length equals 16 residues. V dropped 1 base and J dropped 2; count of bases not matched to a gene: 8. The CDR3 spells CASSQGRGRGTYEQYF. In nucleotides, the CDR3 is TGCGCCAGCAGCCAAGGTCGCGGGAGAGGAACCTACGAGCAGTACTTC.

This chain connects TRBV4-1 to TRBJ1-2; 12 positions agree with TRBD1. Per the germline V gene, CDR1 is MGHRA and CDR2 is YSYEKL. This CDR3 has 15 amino acids. With V trimmed by 0 bases and J by 7 bases, 3 bases remained unmatched. This CDR3 is CASSQEGTGGSGYTF. In DNA, the CDR3 is TGCGCCAGCAGCCAAGAAGGGACAGGGGGCTCTGGCTACACCTTC.

The rearrangement uses TRBV20-1 and TRBJ2-5, with 14 bases identical to TRBD2. TRBJ2-7 explains the end of the DNA better; the J call may be wrong. The CDR3 is 15 amino acids. Germline CDR1 is DFQATT and CDR2 is SNEGSKA (reference sequence). Here the CDR3 reads CSATPGLAGVYEQYF. CDR3 sequence (DNA): TGCAGTGCTACACCGGGACTAGCGGGGGTCTACGAGCAGTACTTC.

The chain is built from TRBV6-1 and TRBJ1-1; weak D call: TRBD1 (5 bases). From germline, CDR1 is MNHNS and CDR2 SASEGT. The CDR3 contains 13 residues. The V end lost 7 bases, the J end lost 4 bases, and 13 bases lay between the germline ends. CDR3 DNA: TGTGCCAGCATCGCCGGGGGGATCACTGAAGCTTTCTTT. Protein product: CASIAGGITEAFF.

This clonotype was counted a single time. The chain couples TRBV12-5 to TRBJ2-5; TRBD2 agrees at 11 bases. After removal of 2 bases from V and 5 bases from J, the junction contained 4 bases not matched to a gene. Germline CDR1 is LGHNT and CDR2 is FRNRAP. The CDR3 loop spans 15 amino acids. CDR3 region: CASGLTSGRMETQYF. CDR3 bases: TGTGCTAGTGGTTTGACTAGCGGGAGAATGGAGACCCAGTACTTC.

This clonotype came up a few times. The chain uses TRBV10-3 and TRBJ2-7; 8 positions match TRBD2. Germline values: CDR1 ENHRY, CDR2 SYGVKD. The CDR3 covers 18 residues. V lost 0 bases to trimming and J lost 4 bases; unmatched junction nucleotides: 14. CDR3 sequence (DNA): TGTGCCATCAGTGAGTCGCCTGACAAGGGACTAGTTTCTTACGAGCAGTACTTC. Residues: CAISESPDKGLVSYEQYF.

This rearrangement joins TRBV5-1 to TRBJ2-6; the match to TRBD1 covers 8 bases. Germline CDR1 is SGHRS and CDR2 is YFSETQ. Unmatched junction bases numbered 11, after V lost 6 bases and J lost 0 bases. The CDR3 sequence is 18 residues long. The CDR3 bases are TGCGCCAGCAACCCGAGGACAGGGCGGAACTCTGGGGCCAACGTCCTGACTTTC. Its translation is CASNPRTGRNSGANVLTF.

The chain employs TRBV6-1 and TRBJ2-1; 13 bases map to TRBD2. The CDR3 contains 17 residues. The ends lost 5 bases at V and 4 bases at J; junction bases unmatched: 8. Germline lookup yields CDR1 MNHNS and CDR2 SASEGT. The CDR3 protein is CASSRFPGLAGYNEQFF. The CDR3 nucleotides read TGTGCCAGCAGTAGATTCCCGGGACTAGCGGGGTACAATGAGCAGTTCTTC.

The V call is TRBV10-3, the J call TRBJ2-5; 9 bases align to TRBD1. Near its end, the DNA agrees better with TRBJ2-7, so the J call may be wrong. The V gene's germline CDR1 is ENHRY and CDR2 SYGVKD. The CDR3 sequence is 16 residues long. The CDR3 sequence: CAIALGQGELTHEQYF. The DNA for the CDR3 is TGTGCCATCGCCCTGGGACAGGGAGAGTTGACCCACGAGCAGTACTTC.

The chain uses TRBV28 and TRBJ2-7, with 8 bases aligning to TRBD1. Germline lookup yields CDR1 MDHEN and CDR2 SYDVKM. J was trimmed by 0 bases and V by 11 bases; bases with no gene match: 3. The CDR3 covers 12 residues. The CDR3 protein is CAVDRGSYEQYF. As DNA, the CDR3 is TGTGCCGTTGACAGGGGCTCCTACGAGCAGTACTTC.

The chain has TRBV7-9 and TRBJ2-1; no reliable D call. There are 12 residues in the CDR3. The V end lost 7 bases, the J end lost 8 bases, and 12 bases lay between the germline ends. Germline V lookup: CDR1 SEHNR, CDR2 FQNEAQ (reference sequence). CDR3 loop: CASKTLRDEQFF. DNA for the CDR3: TGTGCCAGCAAAACCCTTAGAGATGAGCAGTTCTTC.

CDR3 residues: CASGGAGYEQYF. The CDR3, as DNA: TGTGCCAGCGGCGGGGCAGGGTACGAGCAGTACTTC. This chain joins TRBV5-6 and TRBJ2-7, with D perhaps matching TRBD2 (6 bases). The length of the CDR3 is 12 residues. V was pared by 7 bases and J by 4 bases, with 12 bases between. Germline V lookup: CDR1 SGHDT, CDR2 YYEEEE.